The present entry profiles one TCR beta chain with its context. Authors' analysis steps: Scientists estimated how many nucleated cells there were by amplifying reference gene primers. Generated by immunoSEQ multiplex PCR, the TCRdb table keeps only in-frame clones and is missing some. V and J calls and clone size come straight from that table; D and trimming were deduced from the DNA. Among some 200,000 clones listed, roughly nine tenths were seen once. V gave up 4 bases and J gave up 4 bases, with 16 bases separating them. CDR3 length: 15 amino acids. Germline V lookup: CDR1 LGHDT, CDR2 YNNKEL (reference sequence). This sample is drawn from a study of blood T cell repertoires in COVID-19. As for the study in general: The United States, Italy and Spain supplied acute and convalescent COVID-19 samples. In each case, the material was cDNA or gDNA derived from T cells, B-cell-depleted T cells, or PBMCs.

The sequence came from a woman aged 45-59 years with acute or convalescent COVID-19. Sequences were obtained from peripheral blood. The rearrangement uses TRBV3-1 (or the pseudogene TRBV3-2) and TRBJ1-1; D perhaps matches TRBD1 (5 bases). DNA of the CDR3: TGTGCCAGCAGCCCGTGGGGCGCCCCGGTCACTGAAGCTTTCTTT. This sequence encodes CASSPWGAPVTEAFF.